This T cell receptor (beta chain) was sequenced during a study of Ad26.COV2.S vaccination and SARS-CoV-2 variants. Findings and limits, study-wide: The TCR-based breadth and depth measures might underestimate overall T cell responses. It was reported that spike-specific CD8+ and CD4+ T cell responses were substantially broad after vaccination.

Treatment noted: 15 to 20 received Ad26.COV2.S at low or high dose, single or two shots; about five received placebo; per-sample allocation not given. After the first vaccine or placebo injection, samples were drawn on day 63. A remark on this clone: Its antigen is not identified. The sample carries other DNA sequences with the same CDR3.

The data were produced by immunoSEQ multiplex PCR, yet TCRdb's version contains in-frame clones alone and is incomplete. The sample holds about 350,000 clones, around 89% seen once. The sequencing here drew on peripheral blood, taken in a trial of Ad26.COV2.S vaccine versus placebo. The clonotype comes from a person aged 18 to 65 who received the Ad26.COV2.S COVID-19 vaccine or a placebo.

CDR3 residues: CASSLARGEQFF. The CDR3 bases are TGTGCCAGCAGTCTAGCCCGGGGTGAGCAGTTCTTC. This sequence joins TRBV28 and TRBJ2-1; TRBD2 is a possible D gene (5 bases). Per the germline V gene, CDR1 is MDHEN and CDR2 is SYDVKM. The V end was cut by 5 bases, the J end by 9 bases, with 11 bases between. This CDR3 has 12 amino acids.